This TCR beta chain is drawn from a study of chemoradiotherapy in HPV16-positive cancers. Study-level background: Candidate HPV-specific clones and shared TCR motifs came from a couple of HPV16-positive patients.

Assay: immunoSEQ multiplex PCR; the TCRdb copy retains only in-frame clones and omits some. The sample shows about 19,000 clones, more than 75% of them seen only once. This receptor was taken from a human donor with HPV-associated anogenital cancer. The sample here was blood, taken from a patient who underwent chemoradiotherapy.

The CDR3: CASSPSTGTHTGYTF. CDR3 bases: TGTGCCAGCAGTCCTTCGACCGGGACACACACTGGCTACACCTTC. The V and J genes are TRBV6-5 and TRBJ1-2, with D possibly matching TRBD1 (6 bases). CDR3 size: 15 residues. V lost 5 bases to trimming and J lost 7 bases, with 20 bases between them. Germline lookup yields CDR1 MNHEY and CDR2 SVGAGI.